This T cell receptor beta chain was sequenced in a study of T cells in Graves' hyperthyroidism and ophthalmopathy. Whole-study findings and limits: Most thyroid clonotypes expanded above 0.001 were also detected in blood.

Amplified TCR beta CDR3 regions derived from RNA transcripts. Primed by the HTBI set, a first-round RT-PCR was run on the TCR CDR3. TCRdb fed the multiplex PCR reads into MiXCR, producing one record per CDR3 protein. Seen here are 600,000 to 750,000 distinct CDR3 sequences, 17% observed once, and the top ten hold about 16%. Orbital computed tomography, thyroid ultrasound, serum thyroxine and TRAb, and clinical symptoms together informed the diagnoses. The PBMCs were sourced from fresh peripheral blood (approximately 9.6 ml). This clonotype came up many times. The antigen is unknown. The V end was cut by 5 bases, the J end by 1 base, with 6 bases between. The CDR3 loop spans 14 amino acids.

The chain uses TRBV12-3 or TRBV12-4 and TRBJ2-6; D unresolved. This receptor was identified in a man over 45 with Graves' hyperthyroidism. What was sequenced was blood. In nucleotides, the CDR3 is TGTGCCAGCAGTACCTCGTCTGGGGCCAACGTCCTGACTTTC. Translated, it gives CASSTSSGANVLTF.